These 13 T cell receptor beta chains share one sample of origin, sequenced in a study of PD-1 blockade in classical Hodgkin lymphoma. Every one of the patients relapsed after autologous stem cell transplantation (brentuximab vedotin exposure was variable). Data came from immunoSEQ multiplex PCR; TCRdb stores just in-frame clones and leaves some out. This table holds more than 45,000 clones, around 67% found once. The input for sequencing was peripheral blood mononuclear cells (PBMCs), taken before the second cycle of nivolumab. Every receptor here comes from a human donor with classical Hodgkin lymphoma.

Of note for this clone: Other DNA variants within this sample encode the same CDR3. V and J are TRBV5-1 and TRBJ2-3; tentative D call: TRBD1 (6 bases). CDR1 is SGHRS, CDR2 YFSETQ, per germline. Trimming took off 2 bases at V and 0 bases at J, with 10 bases between the two ends. This CDR3 contains 15 residues. CDR3 nucleotides: TGCGCCAGCAGCTTACGGACAGCTAGCACAGATACGCAGTATTTT. It yields the protein CASSLRTASTDTQYF.

The rearrangement joins TRBV28 to TRBJ1-1, with D hard to call. With 2 bases removed from V and 1 base from J, the gap between germline ends came to 2 bases. The CDR3 length is 12 residues. Germline V CDR1 and CDR2: MDHEN, SYDVKM. The CDR3 bases are TGTGCCAGCAGTTTAGCGAACACTGAAGCTTTCTTT. Its translation is CASSLANTEAFF.

This chain uses TRBV7-2 with TRBJ2-6, with no clear D. Germline-derived CDR1 and CDR2 are SGHTA and FQGNSA. The CDR3 has 18 residues. V was trimmed by 5 bases and J by 0 bases, leaving 17 bases between them. DNA of the CDR3: TGTGCCAGCAGCCCTTCGCTTCGTCTTTACTCTGGGGCCAACGTCCTGACTTTC. Protein sequence: CASSPSLRLYSGANVLTF.

This clone was counted only a few times. The CDR3 nucleotides are TGTGCCATCAGCCCACGGCAGACGAATCAGCCCCAGCATTTT. The encoded protein is CAISPRQTNQPQHF. The rearrangement links TRBV10-3 to TRBJ1-5; D remains ambiguous. Germline V gene data show CDR1 as ENHRY and CDR2 as SYGVKD. The CDR3 has 14 residues. The V end was cut by 6 bases, the J end by 4 bases, with 13 bases between.

The rearrangement joins TRBV7-2 to TRBJ2-5; 7 bases match TRBD2. The germline CDR1 and CDR2 sequences are SGHTA and FQGNSA. V dropped 8 bases and J dropped 2; count of bases not matched to a gene: 8. This CDR3 comprises 14 residues. Written as DNA, the CDR3 is TGTGCCAGCGGCCGACCCGGGGGGCAAGAGACCCAGTACTTC. It is translated as CASGRPGGQETQYF.

This chain links TRBV7-3 with TRBJ2-2, with a possible D match to TRBD2 (5 bases). Germline CDR1 reads SGHTA; CDR2 reads FQGTGA. The ends were cut back, 4 bases at V and 6 bases at J, with 9 bases in the middle. The CDR3 spans 13 residues. CDR3 amino acids: CASSSPGAGELFF. CDR3 bases: TGTGCCAGCAGCTCCCCCGGGGCCGGGGAGCTGTTTTTT.

The rearrangement joins TRBV5-1 to TRBJ1-1, with no clear D. This CDR3 contains 13 residues. Germline-derived CDR1 and CDR2 are SGHRS and YFSETQ. V was pared by 1 base and J by 2 bases, with 6 bases between. DNA for the CDR3: TGCGCCAGCAGCTTGAATCCTAACACTGAAGCTTTCTTT. Residues: CASSLNPNTEAFF.

The V and J genes are TRBV28 and TRBJ2-7; 7 positions agree with TRBD2. V was clipped by 6 bases and J by 0 bases; unmatched bases: 8. The germline gives CDR1 MDHEN, CDR2 SYDVKM. CDR3 length equals 15 residues. CDR3 DNA: TGTGCCAGCAGATCTCCTGGCGGGAGCTCCTACGAGCAGTACTTC. Residues: CASRSPGGSSYEQYF.

The chain couples TRBV9 to TRBJ2-3, with 10 nucleotides matching TRBD2. Losses at the gene ends were 3 bases for V and 2 bases for J; bases not matched to a gene: 9. CDR1 is SGDLS and CDR2 is YYNGEE in the germline V gene. This CDR3 has 17 residues. CDR3 nucleotides: TGTGCCAGCAGCGCCCGGGGACTAGCGTCCCACACAGATACGCAGTATTTT. Protein sequence: CASSARGLASHTDTQYF.

This clone came up a few times. This chain uses TRBV12-5 with TRBJ1-1; possible D gene TRBD1, 5 bases. The V and J ends lost 6 bases and 7 bases respectively, with 15 bases between them. Per the germline V gene, CDR1 is LGHNT and CDR2 is FRNRAP. The CDR3 length is 13 residues. The CDR3 coding sequence is TGTGCTAGTGGGCCCGCATCGGGGGTTGAAGCTTTCTTT. It yields the protein CASGPASGVEAFF.

This chain joins TRBV19 and TRBJ2-2; 10 nucleotides agree with TRBD2. Germline V gives CDR1 LNHDA, CDR2 SQIVND (reference sequence). J gave up 6 bases and V 3 bases, and 1 base lay outside the gene matches. The CDR3 extends over 14 amino acids. The CDR3 region is CASSILAGAGELFF. DNA of the CDR3: TGTGCCAGTAGTATTCTAGCGGGAGCCGGGGAGCTGTTTTTT.

The chain uses TRBV29-1 and TRBJ2-5; D is undetermined. V was shortened by 3 bases and J by 4 bases, with 9 bases between the two germline ends. From germline, CDR1 is SQVTM and CDR2 ANQGSEA. The CDR3 has 12 amino acids. CDR3 loop: CSVERQAETQYF. The CDR3 region has the DNA TGCAGCGTTGAGAGGCAGGCAGAGACCCAGTACTTC.

The chain combines TRBV5-4 with TRBJ1-5; 7 nucleotides match TRBD1. The junction had 16 bases not matched to a gene; V was cut back by 4 bases and J by 0 bases. CDR1 is SGHNT, CDR2 YYREEE, per germline (reference sequence). This CDR3 comprises 19 residues. The CDR3 nucleotides are TGTGCCAGCAGCCCCCCCGGACGACAGGGACTCTATAGCAATCAGCCCCAGCATTTT. Translation: CASSPPGRQGLYSNQPQHF.